A single sample is the source of the 2 T cell receptor beta chains below, sequenced in a study of OX40 agonist ivuxolimab in advanced cancers. Clones were read by immunoSEQ multiplex PCR, and TCRdb kept only the in-frame ones, dropping some. The sample lists tens of thousands of clones; 80% to 95% were seen once. The source material was CD4+ or CD8+ T cells sorted from blood, sampled in a trial of the OX40 agonist ivuxolimab. Source of these receptors: an adult with an advanced solid tumor such as melanoma, head and neck, liver or kidney cancer.

The chain couples TRBV19 to TRBJ2-7; unclear D gene. The V end was cut by 5 bases, the J end by 3 bases, with 5 bases between. Germline CDR1 and CDR2: LNHDA and SQIVND (reference sequence). The CDR3 has 11 amino acids. CDR3 residues: CASSASYEQYF. The CDR3 nucleotides are TGTGCCAGTAGTGCCAGCTACGAGCAGTACTTC.

The chain has TRBV4-1 and TRBJ1-1; no clear D. CDR3 length: 15 residues. The germline V and J ends were trimmed by 0 bases and 6 bases, with 14 bases remaining between them. Germline CDR1 MGHRA, CDR2 YSYEKL. The CDR3 sequence is CASSQDIRERAEAFF. The CDR3 DNA follows: TGCGCCAGCAGCCAAGATATTAGGGAAAGGGCTGAAGCTTTCTTT.